This TCR beta chain is from a study of technical replicates of blood from a few donors (dated by TCRdb to about 2017). Regarding this clone: It has no known antigen specificity. Within one base of it there is no much larger clone, and no base qualities were kept.

The protocol used for the library was the immunoSEQ multiplex PCR assay. Entries here come from immuneACCESS through TCRdb and include only in-frame sequences with V and J called. Some clones fail to appear in such tables; in the studies checked, an unresolved V gene covers under half of the shortfall, and the cause of the remainder is unknown. This sample is represented by 65,000 to 95,000 clones; around nine tenths of them were singletons. Around 0.27% of the sample is held by the ten biggest clonotypes. From V the trimming removes 6 bases and from J it removes 6 bases, while the gene matches leave 6 bases of the junction unaccounted for. The germline V gene gives CDR1 as MDHEN and CDR2 as SYDVKM. The CDR3 covers 15 residues, taking in both the cysteine and the phenylalanine. Just the 45-base CDR3 DNA is kept, in frame starting at base 1.

The rearranged chain carries TRBV28 and TRBJ2-1; the central 12 bases match TRBD2. The specimen was T cells isolated from PBMCs. The sequence was collected from a human donor in good health. The DNA sequence reads TGTGCCAGCAGCACGACTAGCGGGAGTATCAATGAGCAGTTCTTC. This gives the protein CASSTTSGSINEQFF.